This T cell receptor beta chain was sequenced during a study of OX40 agonist ivuxolimab in advanced cancers. Overall study context: Patients took ivuxolimab, an agonistic anti-OX40 (CD134) antibody.

This CDR3 contains 14 residues. V was clipped by 3 bases and J by 2 bases, with 11 bases between them. The V gene's germline CDR1 is LNHDA and CDR2 SQIVND (reference sequence). Sequencing was performed with immunoSEQ multiplex PCR; in TCRdb, only in-frame clones are kept and a portion is missing. Of roughly 72,000 clones listed, 94% are singletons. As regards this clone: The antigen is undetermined.

Study-level findings and limits: Undetermined was the antigen specificity of the expanded peripheral T cells. Low normalized T-cell clonal expansion also characterized some of the nonresponders. Among the least clonally expanded were partial responders at 0.1-3.0 mg/kg.

This clonotype originated in an adult with an advanced solid tumor such as melanoma, head and neck, liver or kidney cancer. This rearrangement joins TRBV19 to TRBJ2-7; D not certain. The material was CD4+ or CD8+ T cells sorted from blood, obtained in a trial of the OX40 agonist ivuxolimab. The CDR3 spells CASSMMSSTYEQYF. In DNA, the CDR3 is TGTGCCAGTAGTATGATGAGTTCTACCTACGAGCAGTACTTC.